In its sample, the clone carrying this T cell receptor beta chain was seen a few times. This entry belongs to a study of low-dose radiotherapy and immunotherapy resistance in tumors. Study-level background: Administration of intravenous cyclophosphamide at 200 mg/m2 took place every two weeks, one day before radiation and immunotherapy.

The CDR3 contains 15 residues. The ends lost 2 bases at V and 4 bases at J; junction bases unmatched: 8. CDR1 is SGHTA, CDR2 FQGTGA, per germline. TRAV- and TRBV-specific primers were used for first-strand cDNA, which covered alpha and beta chains. For amplifying TCRs, the PCR ran for around 20 cycles with Phusion, which was used together with a constant-region primer and the adapter on the V primers. TCRdb recomputed calls from the reads with MiXCR, one row per CDR3 protein. This table has roughly 56,000 distinct CDR3 sequences, roughly 23% appearing once. Time point given: after trial treatment. As for treatment: LDRT plus nivolumab, ipilimumab, low-dose cyclophosphamide and aspirin (RACIN trial).

This specimen was PBMCs, taken after low-dose radiotherapy plus immunotherapy. The TCR was taken from a male donor with prostate cancer. V usage is TRBV7-3 and J usage is TRBJ2-7; the match to TRBD1 covers 7 bases. Here the CDR3 reads CASSLSPGTDYEQYF. The CDR3 DNA reads TGTGCCAGCAGCTTATCACCTGGGACAGATTACGAGCAGTACTTC.